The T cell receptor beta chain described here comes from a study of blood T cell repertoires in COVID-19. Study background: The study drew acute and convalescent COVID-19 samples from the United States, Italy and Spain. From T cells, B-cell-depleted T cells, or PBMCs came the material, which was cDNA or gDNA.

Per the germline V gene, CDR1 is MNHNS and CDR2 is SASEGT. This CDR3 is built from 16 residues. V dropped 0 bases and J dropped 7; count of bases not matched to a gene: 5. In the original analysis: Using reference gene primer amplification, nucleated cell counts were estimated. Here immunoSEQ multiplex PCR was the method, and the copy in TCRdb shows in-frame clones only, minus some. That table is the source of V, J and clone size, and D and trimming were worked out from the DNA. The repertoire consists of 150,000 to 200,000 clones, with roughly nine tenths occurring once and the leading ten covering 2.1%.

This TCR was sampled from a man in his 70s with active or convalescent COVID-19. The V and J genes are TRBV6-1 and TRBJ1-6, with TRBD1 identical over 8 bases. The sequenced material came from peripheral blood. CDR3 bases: TGTGCCAGCAGTGAAGCCGCGGGACAGGTCAATTCACCCCTCCACTTT. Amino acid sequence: CASSEAAGQVNSPLHF.